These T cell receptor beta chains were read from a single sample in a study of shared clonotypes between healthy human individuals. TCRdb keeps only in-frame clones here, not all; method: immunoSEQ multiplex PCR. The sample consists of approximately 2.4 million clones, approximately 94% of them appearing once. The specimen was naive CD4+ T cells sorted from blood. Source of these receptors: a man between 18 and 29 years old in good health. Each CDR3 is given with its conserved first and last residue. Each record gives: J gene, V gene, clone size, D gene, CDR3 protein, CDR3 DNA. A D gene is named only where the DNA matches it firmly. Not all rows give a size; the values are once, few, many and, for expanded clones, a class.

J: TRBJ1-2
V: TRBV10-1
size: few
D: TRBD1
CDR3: CASSEGGQPEGYGYTF
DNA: TGCGCCAGCAGTGAGGGGGGACAGCCTGAGGGCTATGGCTACACCTTC

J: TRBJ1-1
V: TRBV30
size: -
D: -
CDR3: CAWTPYTEAFF
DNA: TGTGCCTGGACTCCTTACACTGAAGCTTTCTTT

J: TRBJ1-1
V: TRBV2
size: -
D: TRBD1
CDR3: CASSARDRGVNTEAFF
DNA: TGTGCCAGCAGTGCAAGGGACAGGGGAGTGAACACTGAAGCTTTCTTT

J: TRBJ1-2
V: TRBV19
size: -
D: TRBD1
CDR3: CASSHRDREGNGYTF
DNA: TGTGCCAGTAGCCACCGGGACAGGGAGGGAAATGGCTACACCTTC

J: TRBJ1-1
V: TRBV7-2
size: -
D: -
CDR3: CASSRTGNTEAFF
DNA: TGTGCCAGCAGCCGGACTGGAAACACTGAAGCTTTCTTT

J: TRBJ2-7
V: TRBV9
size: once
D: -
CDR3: CASSVGFSSYEQYF
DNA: TGTGCCAGCAGCGTAGGGTTCAGCTCCTACGAGCAGTACTTC

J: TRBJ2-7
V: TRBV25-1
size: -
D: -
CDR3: CASSESKLVGYEQYF
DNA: TGTGCCAGCAGTGAATCGAAGTTGGTCGGCTACGAGCAGTACTTC

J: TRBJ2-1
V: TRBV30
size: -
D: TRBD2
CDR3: CAWSVLERGGREQFF
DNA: TGTGCCTGGAGTGTATTGGAGCGGGGGGGCCGCGAGCAGTTCTTC

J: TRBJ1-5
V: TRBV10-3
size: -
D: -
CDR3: CAISGGVNQPQHF
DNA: TGTGCCATCAGTGGGGGGGTTAATCAGCCCCAGCATTTT

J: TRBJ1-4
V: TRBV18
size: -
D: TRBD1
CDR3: CASSPQGQGAQKLFF
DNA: TGTGCCAGCTCACCTCAGGGACAGGGGGCGCAGAAACTGTTTTTT

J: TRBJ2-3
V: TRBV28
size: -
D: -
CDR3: CASSLFPDTQYF
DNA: TGTGCCAGCAGTTTATTCCCAGATACGCAGTATTTT

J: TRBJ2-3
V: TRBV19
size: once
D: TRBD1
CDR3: CASRSGQGVADTQYF
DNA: TGTGCCAGTAGGAGCGGACAGGGGGTGGCAGATACGCAGTATTTT

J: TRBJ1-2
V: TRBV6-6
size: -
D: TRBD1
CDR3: CASSYSGQANYGYTF
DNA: TGTGCCAGCAGTTACTCCGGACAGGCTAACTATGGCTACACCTTC

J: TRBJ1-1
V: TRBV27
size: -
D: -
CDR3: CASRGPTEAFF
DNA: TGTGCCAGCCGGGGGCCCACTGAAGCTTTCTTT

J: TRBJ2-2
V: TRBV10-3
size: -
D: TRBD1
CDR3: CAISGTGVYTGELFF
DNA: TGTGCCATCAGTGGAACAGGGGTTTACACCGGGGAGCTGTTTTTT

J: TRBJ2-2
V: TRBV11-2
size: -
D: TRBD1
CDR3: CASSAGTGRNGELFF
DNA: TGTGCCAGCAGCGCCGGGACAGGGAGAAACGGGGAGCTGTTTTTT

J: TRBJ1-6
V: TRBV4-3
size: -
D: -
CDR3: CASSQDLGNLNSPLHF
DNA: TGCGCCAGCAGCCAAGATCTCGGAAACCTTAATTCACCCCTCCACTTT

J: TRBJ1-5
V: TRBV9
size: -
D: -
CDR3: CASSPRSNQPQHF
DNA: TGTGCCAGCAGTCCCCGGAGCAATCAGCCCCAGCATTTT

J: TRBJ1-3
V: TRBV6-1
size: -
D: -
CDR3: CASRRQGNTIYF
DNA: TGTGCCAGCAGACGACAGGGAAACACCATATATTTT

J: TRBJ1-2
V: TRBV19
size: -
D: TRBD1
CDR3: CASRRGQGTNYGYTF
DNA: TGTGCCAGTAGGAGGGGACAGGGAACAAACTATGGCTACACCTTC

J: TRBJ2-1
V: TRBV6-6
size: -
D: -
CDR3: CASRTENEQFF
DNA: TGTGCCAGCCGGACTGAGAATGAGCAGTTCTTC

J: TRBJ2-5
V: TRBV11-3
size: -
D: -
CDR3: CASSLGQGAGETQYF
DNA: TGTGCCAGCAGCTTAGGCCAAGGGGCTGGGGAGACCCAGTACTTC

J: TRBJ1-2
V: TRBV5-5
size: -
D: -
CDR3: CASSPDVSYGYTF
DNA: TGTGCCAGCAGTCCGGATGTCAGCTATGGCTACACCTTC

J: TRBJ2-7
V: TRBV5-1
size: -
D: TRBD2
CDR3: CASSPSPREAYEQYF
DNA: TGCGCCAGCAGCCCCTCTCCGCGGGAGGCCTACGAGCAGTACTTC

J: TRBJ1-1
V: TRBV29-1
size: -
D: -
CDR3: CSVPPRDGGAFF
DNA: TGCAGCGTGCCTCCAAGGGACGGAGGGGCTTTCTTT

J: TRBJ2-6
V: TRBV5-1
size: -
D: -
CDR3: CASSPEGLSGANVLTF
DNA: TGCGCCAGCAGCCCCGAGGGCCTCTCTGGGGCCAACGTCCTGACTTTC

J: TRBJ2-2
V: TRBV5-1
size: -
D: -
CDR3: CASSLGRETGELFF
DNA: TGCGCCAGCAGCCTGGGACGGGAGACCGGGGAGCTGTTTTTT

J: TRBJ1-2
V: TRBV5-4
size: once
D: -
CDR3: CASGRDTITRGYTF
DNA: TGTGCCAGCGGAAGGGACACCATAACGCGGGGCTACACCTTC

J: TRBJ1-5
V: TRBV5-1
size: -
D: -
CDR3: CASSLGVGGSNQPQHF
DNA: TGCGCCAGCAGCTTGGGGGTTGGGGGCAGCAATCAGCCCCAGCATTTT

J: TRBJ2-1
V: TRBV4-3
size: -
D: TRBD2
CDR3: CASSQDQSASGNEQFF
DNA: TGCGCCAGCAGCCAAGACCAATCGGCTAGCGGCAATGAGCAGTTCTTC

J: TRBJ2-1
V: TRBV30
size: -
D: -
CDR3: CAWSVENEQFF
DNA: TGTGCCTGGAGTGTGGAGAATGAGCAGTTCTTC

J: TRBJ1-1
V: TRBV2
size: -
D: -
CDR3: CASTLGGNTEAFF
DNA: TGTGCCAGCACCCTGGGTGGGAACACTGAAGCTTTCTTT

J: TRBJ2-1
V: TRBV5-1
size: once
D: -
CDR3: CARTPSKGSSYNEQFF
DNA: TGCGCCAGAACCCCCTCTAAGGGGAGCTCCTACAATGAGCAGTTCTTC

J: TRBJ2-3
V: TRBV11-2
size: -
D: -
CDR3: CASSLDLGDTQYF
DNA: TGTGCCAGCAGCTTAGACCTTGGGGATACGCAGTATTTT

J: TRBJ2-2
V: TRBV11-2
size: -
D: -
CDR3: CASSSIWGSQTGELFF
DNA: TGTGCCAGCAGCTCCATCTGGGGTAGTCAAACCGGGGAGCTGTTTTTT

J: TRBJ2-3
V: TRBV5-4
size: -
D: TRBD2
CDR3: CASSGRAGEDTQYF
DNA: TGTGCCAGCAGCGGACGGGCGGGAGAAGATACGCAGTATTTT

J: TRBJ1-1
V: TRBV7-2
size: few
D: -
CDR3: CASSLYVEAFF
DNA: TGTGCCAGCAGCTTATACGTCGAAGCTTTCTTT

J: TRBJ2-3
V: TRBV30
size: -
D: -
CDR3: CAWSPGMKGTDTQYF
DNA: TGTGCCTGGAGTCCCGGGATGAAAGGCACAGATACGCAGTATTTT

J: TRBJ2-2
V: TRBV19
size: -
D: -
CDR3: CASTPQGINTGELFF
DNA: TGTGCCAGTACCCCCCAAGGGATCAACACCGGGGAGCTGTTTTTT

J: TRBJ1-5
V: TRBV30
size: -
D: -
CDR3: CAWVLLSPTNSNQPQHF
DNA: TGTGCCTGGGTTCTGCTCTCCCCGACAAATAGCAATCAGCCCCAGCATTTT